This TCR beta chain was identified during a study of blood T cells in healthy people across ages. Using a J-beta primer mix together with a sample-barcoded 5' primer, a second PCR was run for about 6 to 12 cycles. TCRdb fed the 5' RACE reads into MiXCR, producing one record per CDR3 protein. The sample shows approximately 800,000 distinct CDR3 sequences, around 50% of them seen only once. The CDR3 has 12 residues. V gave up 6 bases and J gave up 3 bases, with 9 bases separating them. Germline V lookup: CDR1 MDHEN, CDR2 SYDVKM. This clonotype was found many times. The sample was blood. J is TRBJ2-7 and V is TRBV28; a weak D match, TRBD2 (5 bases). This receptor was identified in a man aged 80 or over in good health. The CDR3 DNA sequence: TGTGCCAGCAGCGAGGGAGTCTACGAGCAGTACTTC. This translates into CASSEGVYEQYF.